A selection of T cell receptor beta chains follows, all from one sample in a study of shared clonotypes between healthy human individuals. The repertoire was sequenced with immunoSEQ multiplex PCR; TCRdb's copy has only in-frame clones and lacks some. The repertoire holds under 650,000 clones, with around 96% as singletons. The sequencing sample was made of naive CD4+ T cells sorted from blood. The origin of the receptors is a woman between 25 and 40 years old in good health. Each CDR3 is given with its conserved first and last residue. Fields, in order: V gene, CDR3 length, CDR3 protein.

V gene: TRBV10-1
CDR3 length: 16
CDR3 protein: CASSEWYGGEEETQYF

V gene: TRBV5-1
CDR3 length: 15
CDR3 protein: CASSPTGGRSYEQFF

V gene: TRBV30
CDR3 length: 17
CDR3 protein: CAWTPVELQVDTGELFF

V gene: TRBV28
CDR3 length: 18
CDR3 protein: CASSSPTPGQGGSYEQYF

V gene: TRBV10-3
CDR3 length: 15
CDR3 protein: CAISDQQGGFTEQYF

V gene: TRBV10-3
CDR3 length: 14
CDR3 protein: CAISESQGDYGYTF

V gene: TRBV5-4
CDR3 length: 14
CDR3 protein: CASRGDREIYEQYF

V gene: TRBV29-1
CDR3 length: 15
CDR3 protein: CSVEDLWGNGETQYF

V gene: TRBV6-1
CDR3 length: 15
CDR3 protein: CASSGLLTSNQPQHF

V gene: TRBV6-1
CDR3 length: 13
CDR3 protein: CASSVNRRYEQYF

V gene: TRBV18
CDR3 length: 12
CDR3 protein: CASSEGDSPLHF

V gene: TRBV7-2
CDR3 length: 14
CDR3 protein: CASSWTSGDSEQYF

V gene: TRBV19
CDR3 length: 15
CDR3 protein: CASSIQSALSYEQYF

V gene: TRBV18
CDR3 length: 13
CDR3 protein: CASSPHRSNEQFF

V gene: TRBV28
CDR3 length: 15
CDR3 protein: CASSFGTSEYNEQFF

V gene: TRBV6-6
CDR3 length: 14
CDR3 protein: CATETGGGNQPQHF

V gene: TRBV5-6
CDR3 length: 14
CDR3 protein: CASSPQDRFYGYTF

V gene: TRBV5-1
CDR3 length: 15
CDR3 protein: CASSLVAGGSGELFF

V gene: TRBV5-1
CDR3 length: 15
CDR3 protein: CASSLAGTDRETQYF

V gene: TRBV5-4
CDR3 length: 16
CDR3 protein: CASSLPPGQSIYEQYF

V gene: TRBV5-1
CDR3 length: 17
CDR3 protein: CASSLALNRAGANVLTF

V gene: TRBV4-2
CDR3 length: 19
CDR3 protein: CASSQYATSGRGGQETQYF

V gene: TRBV5-4
CDR3 length: 17
CDR3 protein: CASSLGTSGYNSYEQYF

V gene: TRBV27
CDR3 length: 15
CDR3 protein: CASSHRQGANYGYTF

V gene: TRBV18
CDR3 length: 15
CDR3 protein: CASSPVDTPNYGYTF

V gene: TRBV6-5
CDR3 length: 12
CDR3 protein: CASSSPTTEAFF

V gene: TRBV2
CDR3 length: 19
CDR3 protein: CASSTPGQGAVFARVEQYF

V gene: TRBV19
CDR3 length: 13
CDR3 protein: CATGRSGNQPQHF

V gene: TRBV6-5
CDR3 length: 11
CDR3 protein: CASRQGDTQYF

V gene: TRBV28
CDR3 length: 16
CDR3 protein: CASSPPRDGSSYEQYF

V gene: TRBV18
CDR3 length: 13
CDR3 protein: CASSPGGRETQYF

V gene: TRBV19
CDR3 length: 16
CDR3 protein: CASSIGGLAVTYEQYF

V gene: TRBV5-1
CDR3 length: 14
CDR3 protein: CASSADIGGDTQYF

V gene: TRBV5-1
CDR3 length: 19
CDR3 protein: CASSPPVGVSVLAKNIQYF

V gene: TRBV6-1
CDR3 length: 14
CDR3 protein: CASLEGSGANVLTF

V gene: TRBV29-1
CDR3 length: 11
CDR3 protein: CSVESSYEQYF

V gene: TRBV10-3
CDR3 length: 13
CDR3 protein: CAITGSGDQPQHF

V gene: TRBV18
CDR3 length: 14
CDR3 protein: CASSLSGTAYEQYF

V gene: TRBV5-4
CDR3 length: 14
CDR3 protein: CASSPTGASYEQYF

V gene: TRBV11-2
CDR3 length: 15
CDR3 protein: CASSFKSPATYEQYF

V gene: TRBV5-1
CDR3 length: 13
CDR3 protein: CASSYQYGYEQYF

V gene: TRBV7-2
CDR3 length: 16
CDR3 protein: CASSFPQRDSYNEQFF

V gene: TRBV7-8
CDR3 length: 17
CDR3 protein: CASSLPKTGPLSDTQYF

V gene: TRBV2
CDR3 length: 15
CDR3 protein: CASSVEQGSGETQYF

V gene: TRBV2
CDR3 length: 14
CDR3 protein: CASTQDGTTYEQYF

V gene: TRBV6-1
CDR3 length: 14
CDR3 protein: CASSEMGGTETQYF

V gene: TRBV7-9
CDR3 length: 17
CDR3 protein: CASSRQTEFHLNTEAFF

V gene: TRBV29-1
CDR3 length: 13
CDR3 protein: CSVGAKKADTQYF

V gene: TRBV11-2
CDR3 length: 13
CDR3 protein: CASSSQDPLPLHF

V gene: TRBV12-1
CDR3 length: 16
CDR3 protein: CAPRGWCFVRTGELFF

V gene: TRBV7-8
CDR3 length: 16
CDR3 protein: CASSLVLGGLASEAFF

V gene: TRBV5-4
CDR3 length: 16
CDR3 protein: CASSPVAGGGTDTQYF

V gene: TRBV28
CDR3 length: 13
CDR3 protein: CASSPSGTGELFF

V gene: TRBV28
CDR3 length: 15
CDR3 protein: CASRASGRAFYEQYF

V gene: TRBV18
CDR3 length: 13
CDR3 protein: CASSPGGTYEQYF

V gene: TRBV11-2
CDR3 length: 13
CDR3 protein: CASSPQKEYEQYF

V gene: TRBV5-1
CDR3 length: 15
CDR3 protein: CASSLAGGGFNGYTF

V gene: TRBV6-1
CDR3 length: 14
CDR3 protein: CASSVGTEGNEQFF

V gene: TRBV18
CDR3 length: 15
CDR3 protein: CASSPGVGSGHEQYF